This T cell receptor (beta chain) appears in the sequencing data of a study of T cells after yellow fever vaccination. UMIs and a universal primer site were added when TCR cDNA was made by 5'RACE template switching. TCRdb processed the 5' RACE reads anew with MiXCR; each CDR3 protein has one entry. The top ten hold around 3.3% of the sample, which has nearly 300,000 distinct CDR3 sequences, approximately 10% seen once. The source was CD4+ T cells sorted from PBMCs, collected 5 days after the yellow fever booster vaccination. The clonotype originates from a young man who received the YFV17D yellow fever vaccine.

The CDR3 region has the DNA TGTGCCAGCAGCGTTAGGGGGGGCCCCTACAATGAGCAGTTCTTC. It specifies CASSVRGGPYNEQFF. This chain links TRBV9 with TRBJ2-1; possibly TRBD2 for D (7 bases). CDR1 is SGDLS and CDR2 is YYNGEE in the germline V gene. V was shortened by 2 bases and J by 2 bases, with 11 bases between the two germline ends. The CDR3 totals 15 residues.